Listed below are T cell receptor beta chains from one sample, sequenced in a study of post-analysis software for immune sequencing data. TCRdb called the PCR reads again in MiXCR, with one record for every CDR3 protein. The repertoire holds approximately 250,000 distinct CDR3 sequences, with roughly a third as singletons. Specimen: blood. The receptors derive from a girl between 10 and 17 years old with multiple sclerosis. Each CDR3 is given with its conserved first and last residue.

J gene | V gene | CDR3 protein
TRBJ1-2 | TRBV12-3/TRBV12-4 | CASSYRGSEGYTF
TRBJ2-3 | TRBV19 | CASRIQQGSTDTQYF
TRBJ2-5 | TRBV7-2 | CASSLGGTLETQYF
TRBJ2-5 | TRBV6-5 | CASSYGTSGTLAETQYF
TRBJ2-7 | TRBV10-2 | CASSGSGSIPYEQYF
TRBJ2-1 | TRBV13 | CASSLGLGNEQFF
TRBJ2-3 | TRBV28 | CASSFKVAGDSTDTQYF
TRBJ1-5 | TRBV6-4 | CASSDESNQPQHF
TRBJ2-1 | TRBV5-1 | CASSLGQGIAHEQFF
TRBJ2-7 | TRBV6-1 | CASSEAVIYEQYF
TRBJ1-6 | TRBV28 | CASSPPKPSPLHF
TRBJ2-1 | TRBV7-9 | CATSGGAEQFF
TRBJ2-3 | TRBV20-1 | CSAQGDPSTDTQYF
TRBJ2-1 | TRBV27 | CASSLGTSGGTIYNEQFF
TRBJ1-5 | TRBV29-1 | CSVGQGGNQPQHF
TRBJ1-2 | TRBV12-3/TRBV12-4 | CASTGTDGYTF
TRBJ1-2 | TRBV5-5 | CASSFSFIRGQPTNYGYTF
TRBJ2-3 | TRBV29-1 | CSVERGQDTQYF
TRBJ2-7 | TRBV7-8 | CASSFSVSYEQYF
TRBJ1-2 | TRBV7-2 | CASSLEDRGPYYYDYTF
TRBJ2-1 | TRBV5-1 | CASSSPSGRFNEQFF
TRBJ2-1 | TRBV7-3 | CASSLGDPKQFF
TRBJ2-4 | TRBV28 | CASSPLLQGGAKNIQYF
TRBJ2-3 | TRBV20-1 | CSAGPGLADTQYF
TRBJ1-1 | TRBV5-6 | CASSLDRQNTEAFF
TRBJ1-1 | TRBV7-2 | CASSQAFQGQVLNTEAFF
TRBJ2-3 | TRBV12-3/TRBV12-4 | CASSHNVGRGADTQYF
TRBJ2-7 | TRBV7-2 | CASSFLVGGREQYF
TRBJ2-3 | TRBV28 | CASSQGVFGSDTQYF
TRBJ2-7 | TRBV20-1 | CSAIPSSGYEQYF
TRBJ1-1 | TRBV3-1 | CASSQERAEAFF
TRBJ2-7 | TRBV15 | CATSRDRDIVSYEQYF
TRBJ1-5 | TRBV29-1 | CSIRTGDNQPQHF
TRBJ1-1 | TRBV29-1 | CSVEKGNTEAFF
TRBJ2-1 | TRBV28 | CASSIHGGYNEQFF
TRBJ2-1 | TRBV25-1 | CASRQSGNGNEQFF
TRBJ1-2 | TRBV5-4 | CASRTWGSRGRKRDGYTF
TRBJ1-5 | TRBV4-1 | CASSQDLGGMSQPQHF
TRBJ2-5 | TRBV29-1 | CSVGLGTGQETQYF
TRBJ1-5 | TRBV6-1 | CASSIQGVNSNQPQHF
TRBJ1-2 | TRBV10-2 | CASSEIDPGYGYTF
TRBJ2-1 | TRBV3-1 | CASSLTTIEQFF
TRBJ2-1 | TRBV4-1 | CASSQAIYNEQFF
TRBJ1-1 | TRBV12-5 | CASGLAGSTEAFF
TRBJ1-2 | TRBV5-1 | CASSAGQGFNYGYTF
TRBJ2-2 | TRBV7-2 | CASSLTSGSGTGELFF
TRBJ2-2 | TRBV7-9 | CASSPGTGGSTGELFF
TRBJ1-2 | TRBV27 | CASSHGQGFGYTF
TRBJ1-5 | TRBV3-1 | CASSQRRVALPQHF
TRBJ2-7 | TRBV7-2 | CASSPGTGHIEQYF